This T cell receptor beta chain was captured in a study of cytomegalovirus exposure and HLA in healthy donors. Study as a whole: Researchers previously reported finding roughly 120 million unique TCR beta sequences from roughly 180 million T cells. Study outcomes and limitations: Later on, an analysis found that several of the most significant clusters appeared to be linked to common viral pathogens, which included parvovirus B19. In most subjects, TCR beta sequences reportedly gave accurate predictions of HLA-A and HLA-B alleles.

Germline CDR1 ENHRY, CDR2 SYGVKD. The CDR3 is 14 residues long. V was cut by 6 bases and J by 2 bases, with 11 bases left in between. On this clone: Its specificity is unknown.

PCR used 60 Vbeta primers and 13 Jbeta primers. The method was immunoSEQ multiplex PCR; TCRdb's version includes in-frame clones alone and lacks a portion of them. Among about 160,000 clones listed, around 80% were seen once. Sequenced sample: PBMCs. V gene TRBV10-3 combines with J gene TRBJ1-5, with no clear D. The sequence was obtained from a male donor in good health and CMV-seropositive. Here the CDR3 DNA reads TGTGCCATCAGCGAGGCAGGTCGCAATCAGCCCCAGCATTTT. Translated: CAISEAGRNQPQHF.